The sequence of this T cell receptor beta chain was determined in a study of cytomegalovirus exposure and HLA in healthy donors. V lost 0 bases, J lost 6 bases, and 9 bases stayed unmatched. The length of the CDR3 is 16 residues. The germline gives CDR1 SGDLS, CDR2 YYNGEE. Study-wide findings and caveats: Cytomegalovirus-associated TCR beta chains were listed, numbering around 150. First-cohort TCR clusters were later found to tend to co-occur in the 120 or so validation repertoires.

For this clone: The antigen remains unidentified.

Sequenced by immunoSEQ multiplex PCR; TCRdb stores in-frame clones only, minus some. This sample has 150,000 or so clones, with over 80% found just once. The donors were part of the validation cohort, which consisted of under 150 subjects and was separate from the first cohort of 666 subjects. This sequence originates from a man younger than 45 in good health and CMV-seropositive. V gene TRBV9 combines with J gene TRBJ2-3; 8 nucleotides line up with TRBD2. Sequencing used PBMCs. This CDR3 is CASSVAYGGAGDTQYF. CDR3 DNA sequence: TGTGCCAGCAGCGTAGCTTACGGGGGGGCCGGGGATACGCAGTATTTT.